Sequencing of this T cell receptor beta chain was carried out in a study of blood T cells in healthy people across ages (dated by TCRdb to 2013 to 2016). Regarding the study in general: Template switching captured roughly one uniquely barcoded TCR beta cDNA molecule per two T cells in model experiments. Age-related changes in TCR beta repertoire diversity were measured in the study by deep sequencing normalized with unique cDNA molecular identifiers. Four age groups were formed from the donors: young (average approximately 16 years), middle-aged (approximately 40), aged (62) and long-lived (about 80). For two donors (one aged 18 to 29 and one aged 80 or older), the study analyzed two additional independent replicas of 1 million unique cDNA reads from the same blood draw.

The 39 donors, aged about 6 to 90 years, were systemically healthy Caucasian individuals from Russia. Approximately 9.3 milliliters of peripheral blood were collected from each donor into EDTA-treated Vacutainer tubes. Ficoll-Paque density-gradient centrifugation was used to isolate PBMCs, with at least 6 million obtained per sample. Trizol reagent was used to extract total RNA from PBMCs, with at least 5.5 micrograms per sample. For every donor, an aliquot of PBMCs went through flow cytometry to measure the percentages of naive CD45RAhigh/CD27high T cells. A note on this clonotype: Its antigen is still unknown. It has no much larger one-base neighbor in the sample; base qualities were not kept.

Study-wide conclusions, independent of this receptor: The CMV infection status of donors was not known, potentially confounding age-related changes in expanded clonotypes. The long-lived group showed more naive CD4+ T cells, fewer expanded clones and increased TCR diversity than the aged group, suggesting age selection. Estimates of total diversity from one million sequenced T cells were regarded as lower bounds and underestimates. Because profiling used bulk unsorted PBMCs, naive and antigen-experienced compartments could not be compared conclusively. Observed TCR beta diversity per million T cells fell roughly linearly with age, and a significant reduction was already apparent by age roughly 41. Observed TCR beta diversity correlated strongly with the percentage of naive T cells measured by flow cytometry.

To prepare the library, 5' RACE was applied. The sample was run on an Illumina HiSeq 2500. A second PCR of about 6 to 12 cycles was performed with a sample-barcoded 5' primer and a J-beta primer mix. A template-switch 5' adaptor carrying 12 random nucleotides introduced a unique molecular identifier onto each TCR beta cDNA molecule. Each sample yielded at least 3 million CDR3-containing paired-end reads. First-strand cDNA was synthesized from all RNA with the Mint cDNA synthesis kit, primed by a TRBC-specific oligonucleotide. All cDNA was treated with uracil-DNA glycosylase and then went through a first 18-cycle PCR with the universal primers M1SS and BC2_uni_R. The authors processed their data as follows. Normalization of each sample was performed by random selection of 1 million high-quality reads, each carrying a distinct molecular identifier. Reads with shared molecular identifiers were discarded instead of being binned into consensus sequences. MiTCR, set to a Q25 quality threshold and the strictest error-elimination algorithm, was used for CDR3 identification, clonotype clustering and error correction. Lower-bound total TCR beta diversity was estimated with a nonparametric unseen species model using Euler transformation. Using fastp at Q25 and MiXCR, TCRdb reprocessed the public reads and kept productive beta chains. CDR3 protein sequences are deduplicated, and each keeps its most common genes and DNA. Clone size and V and J calls follow TCRdb, not the original study. A total of around 700,000 distinct CDR3 sequences appear in this sample, 25% of them only once. The biggest ten clones account for 9.4% of the sample.

From the cysteine through the phenylalanine, the CDR3 covers 12 amino acids. Only the CDR3 part of the read is kept: 36 bases, read in frame from the first base. CDR1 and CDR2, per the germline V gene, are SQVTM and ANQGSEA. Trimming takes 7 bases from V and 0 bases from J, and the germline ends sit 6 bases apart. The data were also submitted as part of a second study, on T cells of mothers and their children. The other study reports the following: Donors were nine systemically healthy Caucasian individuals: three mothers and their six children. cDNA synthesis used all of the extracted RNA, with 1.5 ug of RNA in each 15 ul reaction. In the second PCR, the M1S primer added sample barcodes and 2-4 random nucleotides. Each mother yielded over 8.5 million TCR beta CDR3 reads and each child about 3 million reads. Thymic selection similarly shapes TCR recombination output in related and unrelated pairs, with minor effect from inherited differences. Normalized repertoire overlap was always slightly but never significantly higher in related than unrelated mother-child pairs. No persistent microchimeric T cell clones were detected, at a sensitivity of around 97 clones per million clonotypes. The study used deep NGS to compare TCR beta repertoires of mothers and children, seeking features distinguishing related mother-child pairs from unrelated individuals. The mean age was about 38 +/- 4 years for the mothers and roughly 10 +/- 4 years for the children. After adapter ligation with NEBNext reagents, the libraries were sequenced on Illumina HiSeq 2000 with 100+100 nt paired-end reads. To prevent cross-contamination, the mother and child libraries were prepared one month apart and sequenced in separate runs. Between roughly 450,000 and 2,000,000 distinct TCR beta clonotypes were identified per donor. Naive TCR beta clonotypes were estimated from low-frequency clonotypes matched to each donor's FACS-determined naive share, without sorting.

The sequence came from a boy aged 10-17 years in good health. Rearrangement joined TRBV29-1 to TRBJ1-4; matching of 5 bases hints at TRBD1 as the D gene. Sequenced material: blood. The DNA is as follows: TGCAGCGCAGGGACAACTAATGAAAAACTGTTTTTT. The resulting protein is CSAGTTNEKLFF.